This is a list of T cell receptor beta chains from one sample in a study of molecular identifiers for immune sequencing clone quantification. TCRdb ran MiXCR on the PCR reads and lists one entry per CDR3 protein. The table includes 45,000 to 55,000 distinct CDR3 sequences, around 34% detected once. The source material was naive CD8+ T cells from blood, with Jurkat cell RNA spiked in. The origin of the receptors is a human donor in good health. Some libraries in this study had Jurkat cell RNA spiked in. CDR3s include the opening cysteine and the closing phenylalanine or tryptophan. The D gene is left open where the match is weak. Part of the rows lack a size; the others show once, few, many or a class for expanded clones.

CDR3 DNA	CDR3 protein	V gene	clone size	J gene	D gene
TGTGCCAGCCAAGAGGGGACGTACACTGAAGCTTTCTTT	CASQEGTYTEAFF	TRBV28	many	TRBJ1-1	.
TGTGCCATCACCCGGGACAGCACCGGGGAGCTGATTTTT	CAITRDSTGELIF	TRBV10-3	.	TRBJ2-2	TRBD1
TGTGCCAGCAGAGAGGACAGGGGGTACGAGCAGTACTTC	CASREDRGYEQYF	TRBV7-9	many	TRBJ2-7	TRBD1
TGCAGCGTTGAGACGGACAATTCGGAGACCCAGTACTTC	CSVETDNSETQYF	TRBV29-1	once	TRBJ2-5	.
TGTGACAGCAGCCCCACCGGAGAAGAGACCCAGTACTTC	CDSSPTGEETQYF	TRBV7-9	.	TRBJ2-5	.
TGTGCCAGCAGCTTAATAGGTCTAGCGGGAGCTGCTGAGCAGTTCTTC	CASSLIGLAGAAEQFF	TRBV11-2	many	TRBJ2-1	TRBD2
TGTGCCAGCAGCTCCGGACTTTTTACGCAGTATTTT	CASSSGLFTQYF	TRBV13	.	TRBJ2-3	.
TGTGCCAGCAGGATAAATAGCAATCAGCCCCAGCATTTT	CASRINSNQPQHF	TRBV6-2/TRBV6-3	many	TRBJ1-5	.
TGTGCCAGCTCACCTTCTAACTACGAGCAGTACTTC	CASSPSNYEQYF	TRBV18	.	TRBJ2-7	.
TGTGCCACCGCCGGCGGTAACACCGGGGAGCTGTTTTTT	CATAGGNTGELFF	TRBV9	many	TRBJ2-2	.
TGTGCCAGCAGTCTAACGGGACAGGGATATTCACCCCTCCACTTT	CASSLTGQGYSPLHF	TRBV12-3/TRBV12-4	many	TRBJ1-6	TRBD1
TGTGCCAGCAGTTACGCGATTCGAGCGGGAGGGTTTTACGAGCAGTACTTC	CASSYAIRAGGFYEQYF	TRBV6-6	few	TRBJ2-7	TRBD2
TGTGCCAGCAGTTCCGACTCTTTATCGACCTACGAGCAGTACTTC	CASSSDSLSTYEQYF	TRBV27	.	TRBJ2-7	.
TGCAGTGCTCGAGACTTTGCGGGAAGCTCCTACGAGCAGTACTTC	CSARDFAGSSYEQYF	TRBV20-1	few	TRBJ2-7	.
TGTGCCAGCAAGGAGGGACTCGCCTACGAGCAGTACTTC	CASKEGLAYEQYF	TRBV12-3/TRBV12-4	.	TRBJ2-7	.
TGCAGTGCTCACCTCAGTATACAGGGACAGTGGGGAGATACGCAGTATTTT	CSAHLSIQGQWGDTQYF	TRBV20-1	.	TRBJ2-3	TRBD1
TGTGCCAGTAGTATTACCGGGCGGGGAGATCAGCCCCAGCATTTT	CASSITGRGDQPQHF	TRBV19	many	TRBJ1-5	.
TGTGCCAGCAGCCCGGGAGCTAGCGGAGCGTCCGGGGAGCTGTTTTTT	CASSPGASGASGELFF	TRBV11-3	few	TRBJ2-2	TRBD2
TGCGCCGCTACAGGGGCGAGCACCGGGGAGCTGTTTTTT	CAATGASTGELFF	TRBV23-1	many	TRBJ2-2	TRBD1
TGCGCCAGTGGGGTCGTAGGGGGCACTGAAGCTTTCTTT	CASGVVGGTEAFF	TRBV4-1	few	TRBJ1-1	.
TGCAGCGTCCGTTCACCTAGCTCCTACGAGCAGTACTTC	CSVRSPSSYEQYF	TRBV29-1	.	TRBJ2-7	.
TGTGCCAGCAGACCCGGGACAACTAGCGACGAGCAGTACTTC	CASRPGTTSDEQYF	TRBV6-5	.	TRBJ2-7	.
TGTGCCAGCAGCGTAGTTGGGGGAGGGGTCCAAGAGACCCAGTACTTC	CASSVVGGGVQETQYF	TRBV9	.	TRBJ2-5	TRBD2
TGTGCCAGCAGTAATTCCTTGCGGGCCTCATACCTCCCCGAGCAGTACTTC	CASSNSLRASYLPEQYF	TRBV27	few	TRBJ2-7	.
TGTGCCAGCAGTTTAAAATGGATTATGAGCACTGAAGCTTTCTTT	CASSLKWIMSTEAFF	TRBV27	few	TRBJ1-1	.
TGCGCCAGCAGAGCGACTAGCGGAGACACAGATACGCAGTATTTT	CASRATSGDTDTQYF	TRBV4-3	.	TRBJ2-3	TRBD2
TGTGCCAGCGGGGGGCCAGATACGCAGTATTTT	CASGGPDTQYF	TRBV4-2	few	TRBJ2-3	.
TGCAGCGCCGACCCCCCGGACAGGGGGCGTAATGGCTACACCTTC	CSADPPDRGRNGYTF	TRBV29-1	medium-sized	TRBJ1-2	TRBD1
TGCGCCAGCAGCTTGGGACCTGGCGAGGTAATTCGTCAGCCCCAGCATTTT	CASSLGPGEVIRQPQHF	TRBV5-1	many	TRBJ1-5	.
TGTGCCAGCAGTTACACGGTGATGAGCATTCAGTACTTC	CASSYTVMSIQYF	TRBV6-2/TRBV6-3	.	TRBJ2-4	.
TGTGCCAGCACTCAAGGGGGTCCTGGAAACACCATATATTTT	CASTQGGPGNTIYF	TRBV27	.	TRBJ1-3	.
TGTGCCAGCAGTTTCTCACAGGGTAACACCGGGGAGCTGTTTTTT	CASSFSQGNTGELFF	TRBV27	few	TRBJ2-2	.
TGTGCCAGCAGCTTAGGGACAGGGGTAACTGAAGCTTTCTTT	CASSLGTGVTEAFF	TRBV7-9	.	TRBJ1-1	TRBD1
TGCAGCGTTGATTGTGTGCGGGAGTCCCAGTACTTC	CSVDCVRESQYF	TRBV29-1	medium-sized	TRBJ2-7	TRBD2
TGCAGCGTTGTTCAGGTCGACTCTGGGGCCAACGTCCTGACTTTC	CSVVQVDSGANVLTF	TRBV29-1	many	TRBJ2-6	.
TGTGCCAGCAGACCCTCACCCGGGACAGGGGGCTTCTCTGGGGCCAACGTCCTGACTTTC	CASRPSPGTGGFSGANVLTF	TRBV27	.	TRBJ2-6	TRBD1
TGTGCCAGCAGCCAAGTTCGGGGGGGTGAGACCAAAAACATTCAGTACTTC	CASSQVRGGETKNIQYF	TRBV3-1	.	TRBJ2-4	TRBD2
TGTGCCAGCAGCTCCATAGGAGGCACAGATACGCAGTATTTT	CASSSIGGTDTQYF	TRBV7-6	.	TRBJ2-3	.
TGTGCCAGCAGTGACCCGCCCGGGGGGCTGTTTTTT	CASSDPPGGLFF	TRBV12-3/TRBV12-4	.	TRBJ2-2	.
TGTGCCAGCAGCCCGGATGGGGCGGGGGCCTACGAGCAGTACTTC	CASSPDGAGAYEQYF	TRBV5-6	.	TRBJ2-7	TRBD2
TGCGCCAGCAGCCCCTTTTTAGGAGATACGCAGTATTTT	CASSPFLGDTQYF	TRBV4-3	.	TRBJ2-3	.
TGTGCCAGTAGTATCCCGGCTATTAGCACAGATACGCAGTATTTT	CASSIPAISTDTQYF	TRBV19	.	TRBJ2-3	.
TGTGCTAGGCGGGACACTCCCACCGGGGAGCTGTTTTTT	CARRDTPTGELFF	TRBV12-5	.	TRBJ2-2	.
TGTGCCAGCAGGGCGAGGGGGGGCACAGATACGCAGTATTTT	CASRARGGTDTQYF	TRBV27	few	TRBJ2-3	.
TGTGCCAGCAGCCCTCCTAGGGGTTGGGCGAACACTGAAGCTTTCTTT	CASSPPRGWANTEAFF	TRBV28	few	TRBJ1-1	.
TGCAGTGCTAGAACGGAGTACGAGCAGTACTTC	CSARTEYEQYF	TRBV20-1	.	TRBJ2-7	.
TGTGCTAGCAGCCGTGGTTTGGGACTGACAGATACGCAGTATTTT	CASSRGLGLTDTQYF	TRBV7-7	.	TRBJ2-3	.
TGCGCCAGCAGCCCCCACACTGGGACTTCTAGCACAGATACGCAGTATTTT	CASSPHTGTSSTDTQYF	TRBV4-3	few	TRBJ2-3	.
TGTGCCAGCAGCCAAAACCCGGCGAGCGGGAGTTTCTACGAGCAGTACTTC	CASSQNPASGSFYEQYF	TRBV3-1	.	TRBJ2-7	TRBD2